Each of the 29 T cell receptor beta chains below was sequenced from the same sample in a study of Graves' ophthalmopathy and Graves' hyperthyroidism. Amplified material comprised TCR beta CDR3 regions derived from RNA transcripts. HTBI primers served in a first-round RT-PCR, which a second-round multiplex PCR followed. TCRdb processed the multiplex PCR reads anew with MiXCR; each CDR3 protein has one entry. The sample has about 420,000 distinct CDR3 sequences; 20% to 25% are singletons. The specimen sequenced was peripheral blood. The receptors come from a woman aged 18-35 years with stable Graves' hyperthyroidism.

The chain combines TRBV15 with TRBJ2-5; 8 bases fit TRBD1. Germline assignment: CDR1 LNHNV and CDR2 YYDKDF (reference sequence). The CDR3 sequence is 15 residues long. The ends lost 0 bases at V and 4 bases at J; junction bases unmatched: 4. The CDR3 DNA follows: TGTGCCACCAGCAGAGAGACAGGGGTCGGAGAGACCCAGTACTTC. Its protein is CATSRETGVGETQYF.

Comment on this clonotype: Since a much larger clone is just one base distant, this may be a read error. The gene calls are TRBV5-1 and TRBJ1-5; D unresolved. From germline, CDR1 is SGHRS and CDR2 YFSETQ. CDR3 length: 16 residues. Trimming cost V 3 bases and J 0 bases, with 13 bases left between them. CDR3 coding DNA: TGCGCCAGCAGCTCCGGGATCCTTCATAGCAATCAGCCCCAGCATTTT. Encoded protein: CASSSGILHSNQPQHF.

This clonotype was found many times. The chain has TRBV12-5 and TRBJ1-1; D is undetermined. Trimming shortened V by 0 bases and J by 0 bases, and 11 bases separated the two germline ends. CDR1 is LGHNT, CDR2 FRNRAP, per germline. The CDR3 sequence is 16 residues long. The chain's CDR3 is CASGLVIGQMNTEAFF. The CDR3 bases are TGTGCTAGTGGTTTGGTAATAGGGCAAATGAACACTGAAGCTTTCTTT.

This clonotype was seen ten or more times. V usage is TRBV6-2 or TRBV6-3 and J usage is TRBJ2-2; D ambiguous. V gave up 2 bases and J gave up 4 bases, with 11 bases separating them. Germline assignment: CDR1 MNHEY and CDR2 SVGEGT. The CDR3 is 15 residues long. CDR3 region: CASSYGPEITGELFF. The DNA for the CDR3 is TGTGCCAGCAGTTACGGACCGGAGATCACCGGGGAGCTGTTTTTT.

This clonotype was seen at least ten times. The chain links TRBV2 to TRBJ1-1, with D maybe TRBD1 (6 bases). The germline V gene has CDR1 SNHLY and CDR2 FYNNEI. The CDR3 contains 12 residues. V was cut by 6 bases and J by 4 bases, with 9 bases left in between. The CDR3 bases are TGTGCCAGCAGCGAACAGGGCACTGAAGCTTTCTTT. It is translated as CASSEQGTEAFF. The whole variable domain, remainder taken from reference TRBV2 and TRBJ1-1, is EPEVTQTPSHQVTQMGQEVILRCVPISNHLYFYWYRQILGQKVEFLVSFYNNEISEKSEIFDDQFSVERPDGSNFTLKIRSTKLEDSAMYFCASSEQGTEAFFGQGTRLTVV.

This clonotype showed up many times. CDR3 region: CASRSGVGYTF. The DNA for the CDR3 is TGTGCCAGCAGGTCAGGGGTTGGCTACACCTTC. This rearrangement joins TRBV28 to TRBJ1-2, with D perhaps TRBD1 (6 bases). Trimming shortened V by 6 bases and J by 7 bases, and 9 bases separated the two germline ends. The CDR3 length is 11 residues. Germline V gene sequence: CDR1 MDHEN, CDR2 SYDVKM.

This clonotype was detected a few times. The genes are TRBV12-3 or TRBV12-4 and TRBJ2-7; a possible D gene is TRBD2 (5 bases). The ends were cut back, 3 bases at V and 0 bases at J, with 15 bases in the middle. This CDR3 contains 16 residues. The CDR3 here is CASSLGGSGISYEQYF. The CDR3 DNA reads TGTGCCAGCAGTTTGGGTGGGAGCGGTATCTCCTACGAGCAGTACTTC.

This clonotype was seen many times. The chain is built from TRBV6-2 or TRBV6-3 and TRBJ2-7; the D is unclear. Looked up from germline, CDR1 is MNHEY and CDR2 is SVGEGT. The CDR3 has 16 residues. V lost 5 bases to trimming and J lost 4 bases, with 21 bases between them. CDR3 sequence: CASSTLQDLVSYEQYF. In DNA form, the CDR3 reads TGTGCCAGCAGTACCCTTCAGGATTTGGTTTCGTACGAGCAGTACTTC.

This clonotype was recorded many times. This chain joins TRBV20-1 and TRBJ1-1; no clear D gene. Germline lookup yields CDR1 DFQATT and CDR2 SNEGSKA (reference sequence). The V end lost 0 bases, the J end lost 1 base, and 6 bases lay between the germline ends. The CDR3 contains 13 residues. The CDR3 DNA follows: TGCAGTGCTAGAGATCCTGGGAACACTGAAGCTTTCTTT. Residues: CSARDPGNTEAFF.

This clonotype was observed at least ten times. CDR3 DNA: TGCGCCAGGTCCTCAAAGCCGAAGAGCTCCTACGAGCAGTACTTC. Protein product: CARSSKPKSSYEQYF. J is TRBJ2-7 and V is TRBV5-1; the D is unclear. CDR3 length equals 15 residues. Germline loops: CDR1 SGHRS, CDR2 YFSETQ. V dropped 8 bases and J dropped 0 bases, with 18 bases sitting between them.

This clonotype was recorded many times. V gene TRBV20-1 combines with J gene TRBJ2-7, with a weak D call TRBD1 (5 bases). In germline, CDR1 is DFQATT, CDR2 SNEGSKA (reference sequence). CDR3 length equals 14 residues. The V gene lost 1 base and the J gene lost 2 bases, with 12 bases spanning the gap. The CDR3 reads CSARVSWGPYEQYF. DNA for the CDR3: TGCAGTGCTAGAGTATCGTGGGGCCCCTACGAGCAGTACTTC.

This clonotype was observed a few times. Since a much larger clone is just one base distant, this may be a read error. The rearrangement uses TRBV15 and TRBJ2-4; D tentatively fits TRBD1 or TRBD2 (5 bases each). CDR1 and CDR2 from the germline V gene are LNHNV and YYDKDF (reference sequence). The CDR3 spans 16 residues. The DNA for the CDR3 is TGTGCCACCAGCAGAGATTCGGGGCAGGTCGGAAACATTAAGTACTTC. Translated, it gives CATSRDSGQVGNIKYF.

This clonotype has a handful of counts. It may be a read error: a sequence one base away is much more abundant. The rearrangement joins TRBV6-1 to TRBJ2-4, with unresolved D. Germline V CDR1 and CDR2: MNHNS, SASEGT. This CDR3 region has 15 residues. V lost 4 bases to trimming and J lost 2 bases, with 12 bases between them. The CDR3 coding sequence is TGTGCCAGCAGTGCAGCCAATTGGTCCAAAAACATTCAGTACTTC. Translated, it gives CASSAANWSKNIQYF.

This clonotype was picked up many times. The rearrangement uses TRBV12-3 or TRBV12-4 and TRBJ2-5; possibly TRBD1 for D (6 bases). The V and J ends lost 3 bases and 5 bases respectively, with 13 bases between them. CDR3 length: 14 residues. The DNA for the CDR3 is TGTGCCAGCAGTTTCTCAGGGGCTGGGGAGACCCAGTACTTC. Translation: CASSFSGAGETQYF.

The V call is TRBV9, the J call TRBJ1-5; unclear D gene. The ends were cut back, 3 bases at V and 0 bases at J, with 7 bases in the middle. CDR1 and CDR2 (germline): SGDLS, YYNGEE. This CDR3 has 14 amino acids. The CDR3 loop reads CASSGRHSNQPQHF. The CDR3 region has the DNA TGTGCCAGCAGCGGACGGCATAGCAATCAGCCCCAGCATTTT.

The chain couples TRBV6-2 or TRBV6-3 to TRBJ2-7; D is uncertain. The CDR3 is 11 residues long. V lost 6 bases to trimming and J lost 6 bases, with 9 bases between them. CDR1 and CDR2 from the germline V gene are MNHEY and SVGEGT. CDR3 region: CASRGLGEQYF. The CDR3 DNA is TGTGCCAGCAGAGGGCTCGGCGAGCAGTACTTC.

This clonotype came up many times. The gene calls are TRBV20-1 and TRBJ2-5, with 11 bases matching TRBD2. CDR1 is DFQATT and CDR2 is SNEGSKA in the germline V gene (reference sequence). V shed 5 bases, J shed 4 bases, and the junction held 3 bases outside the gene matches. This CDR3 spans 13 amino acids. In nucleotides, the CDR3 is TGCAGTGCTGGCACTAGCGGGAGAGAGACCCAGTACTTC. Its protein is CSAGTSGRETQYF.

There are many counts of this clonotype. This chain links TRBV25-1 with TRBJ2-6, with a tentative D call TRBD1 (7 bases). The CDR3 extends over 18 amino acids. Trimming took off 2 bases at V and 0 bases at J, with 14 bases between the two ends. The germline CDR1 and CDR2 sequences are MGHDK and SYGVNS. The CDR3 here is CASSETRDRTSGANVLTF. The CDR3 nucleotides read TGTGCCAGCAGTGAAACGCGGGACAGAACCTCTGGGGCCAACGTCCTGACTTTC.

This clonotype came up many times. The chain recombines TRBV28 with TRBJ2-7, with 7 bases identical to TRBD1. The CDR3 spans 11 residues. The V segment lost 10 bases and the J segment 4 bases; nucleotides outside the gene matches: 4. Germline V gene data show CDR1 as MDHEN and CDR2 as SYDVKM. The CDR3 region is CATVTGYEQYF. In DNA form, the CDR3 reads TGTGCCACCGTGACAGGGTACGAGCAGTACTTC.

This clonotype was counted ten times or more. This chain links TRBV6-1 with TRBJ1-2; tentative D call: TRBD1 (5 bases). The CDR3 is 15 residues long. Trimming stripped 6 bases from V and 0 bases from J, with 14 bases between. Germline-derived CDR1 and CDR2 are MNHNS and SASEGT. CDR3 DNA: TGTGCCAGCAGAGATCCCTCGACAGCTAACTATGGCTACACCTTC. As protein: CASRDPSTANYGYTF.

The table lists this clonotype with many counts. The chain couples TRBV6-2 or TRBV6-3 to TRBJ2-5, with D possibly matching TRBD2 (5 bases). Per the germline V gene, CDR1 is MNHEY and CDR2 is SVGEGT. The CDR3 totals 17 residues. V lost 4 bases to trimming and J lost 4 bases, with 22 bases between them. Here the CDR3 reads CASSSPLSGKSIETQYF. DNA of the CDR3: TGTGCCAGCAGTTCACCCCTCTCCGGGAAGAGTATAGAGACCCAGTACTTC.

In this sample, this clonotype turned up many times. The chain's CDR3 is CASSSQLGYEQYF. The CDR3 bases are TGCGCCAGCAGCTCGCAGCTGGGCTACGAGCAGTACTTC. The rearrangement uses TRBV5-1 and TRBJ2-7; D is unclear. V was trimmed by 3 bases and J by 3 bases, leaving 10 bases between them. Germline V lookup: CDR1 SGHRS, CDR2 YFSETQ. CDR3 length: 13 residues.

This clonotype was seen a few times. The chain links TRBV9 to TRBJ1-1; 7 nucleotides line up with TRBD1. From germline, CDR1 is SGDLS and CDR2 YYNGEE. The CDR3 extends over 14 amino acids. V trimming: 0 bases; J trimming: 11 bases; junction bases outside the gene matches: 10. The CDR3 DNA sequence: TGTGCCAGCAGCGTAGGAGGGATGACAGGGCCGGCTTTCTTT. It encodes CASSVGGMTGPAFF.

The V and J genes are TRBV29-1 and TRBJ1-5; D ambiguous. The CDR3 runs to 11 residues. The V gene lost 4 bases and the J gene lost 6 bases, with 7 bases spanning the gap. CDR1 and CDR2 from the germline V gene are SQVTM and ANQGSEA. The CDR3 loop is CSVGDRQPQHF. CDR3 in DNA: TGCAGCGTTGGGGATCGTCAGCCCCAGCATTTT.

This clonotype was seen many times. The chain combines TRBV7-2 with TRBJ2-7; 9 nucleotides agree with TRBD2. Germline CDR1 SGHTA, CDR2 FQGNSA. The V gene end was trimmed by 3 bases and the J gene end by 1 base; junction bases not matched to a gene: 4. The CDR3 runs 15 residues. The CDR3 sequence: CASSFRLAGSYEQYF. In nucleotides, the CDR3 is TGTGCCAGCAGCTTCCGTCTAGCGGGATCCTACGAGCAGTACTTC.

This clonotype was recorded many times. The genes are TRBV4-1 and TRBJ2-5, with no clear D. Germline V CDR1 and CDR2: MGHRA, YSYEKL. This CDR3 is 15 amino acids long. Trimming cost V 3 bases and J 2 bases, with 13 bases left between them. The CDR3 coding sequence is TGCGCCAGCAGCCACCCAGGAGAAGGACAAGAGACCCAGTACTTC. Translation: CASSHPGEGQETQYF.

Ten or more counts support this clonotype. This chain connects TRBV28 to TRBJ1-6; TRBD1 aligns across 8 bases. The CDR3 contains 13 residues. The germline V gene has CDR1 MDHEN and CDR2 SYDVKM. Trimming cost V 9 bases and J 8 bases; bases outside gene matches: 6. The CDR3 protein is CASKTGVYSPLHF. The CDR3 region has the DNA TGTGCCAGTAAGACAGGGGTGTATTCACCCCTCCACTTT. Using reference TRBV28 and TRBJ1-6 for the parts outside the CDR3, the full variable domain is DVKVTQSSRYLVKRTGEKVFLECVQDMDHENMFWYRQDPGLGLRLIYFSYDVKMKEKGDIPEGYSVSREKKERFSLILESASTNQTSMYLCASKTGVYSPLHFGNGTRLTVT.

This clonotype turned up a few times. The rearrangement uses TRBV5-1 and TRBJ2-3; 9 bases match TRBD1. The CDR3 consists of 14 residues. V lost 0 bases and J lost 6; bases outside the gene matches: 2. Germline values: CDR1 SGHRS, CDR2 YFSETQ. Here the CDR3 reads CASSLGDREDTQYF. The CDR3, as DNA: TGCGCCAGCAGCTTGGGGGACAGGGAGGATACGCAGTATTTT.

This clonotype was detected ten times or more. The DNA of the CDR3 is TGTGCCAGCAGTGTGGGCAAAACCGGGGAGCTGTTTTTT. Protein product: CASSVGKTGELFF. The chain carries TRBV2 and TRBJ2-2, with no clear D. The CDR3 sequence is 13 residues long. Germline V gene lookup returns CDR1 SNHLY and CDR2 FYNNEI. The V and J ends lost 4 bases and 5 bases respectively, with 8 bases between them.